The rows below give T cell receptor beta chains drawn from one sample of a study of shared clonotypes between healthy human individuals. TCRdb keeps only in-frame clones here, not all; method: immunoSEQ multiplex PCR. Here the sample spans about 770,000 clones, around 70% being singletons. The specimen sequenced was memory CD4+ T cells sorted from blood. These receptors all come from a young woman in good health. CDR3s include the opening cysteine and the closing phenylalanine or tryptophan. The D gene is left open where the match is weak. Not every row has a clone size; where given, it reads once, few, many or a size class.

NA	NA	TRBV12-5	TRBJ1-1	CASQEAFF	TGTGCTAGTCAGGAAGCTTTCTTT
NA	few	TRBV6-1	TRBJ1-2	CASRAQGLGGYTF	TGTGCCAGCAGGGCCCAAGGCCTCGGGGGCTACACCTTC
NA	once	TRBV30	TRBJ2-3	CAWSDSTDTQYF	TGTGCCTGGAGTGACTCCACAGATACGCAGTATTTT
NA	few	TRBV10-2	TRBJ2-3	CASSLMVDTQYF	TGCGCCAGCTCCTTAATGGTAGATACGCAGTATTTT
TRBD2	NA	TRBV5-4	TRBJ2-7	CASSPSGSSYEQYF	TGTGCCAGCAGCCCGAGCGGGAGCTCCTACGAGCAGTACTTC
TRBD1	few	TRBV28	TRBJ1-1	CASSLRQGWNTEAFF	TGTGCCAGCAGTCTCCGACAGGGGTGGAACACTGAAGCTTTCTTT
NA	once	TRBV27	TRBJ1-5	CASSPQGPYQPQHF	TGTGCCAGCAGCCCTCAGGGTCCCTATCAGCCCCAGCATTTT
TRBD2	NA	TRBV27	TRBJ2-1	CASGSGGGLPEQFF	TGTGCCAGCGGGTCGGGGGGTGGGCTTCCTGAGCAGTTCTTC
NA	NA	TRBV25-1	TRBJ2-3	CASSGGLTDTQYF	TGTGCCAGCAGCGGTGGTTTGACAGATACGCAGTATTTT
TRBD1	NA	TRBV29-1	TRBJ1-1	CSGTDRVGTEAFF	TGCAGCGGCACCGACAGGGTAGGAACTGAAGCTTTCTTT
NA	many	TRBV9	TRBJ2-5	CASSAVASEGETQYF	TGTGCCAGCAGCGCCGTTGCGTCGGAGGGAGAGACCCAGTACTTC
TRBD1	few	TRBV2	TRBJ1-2	CASADRGNYGYTF	TGTGCCAGCGCGGACAGGGGAAACTATGGCTACACCTTC
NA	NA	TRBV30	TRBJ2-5	CAWRTPRETQYF	TGTGCCTGGAGGACGCCTCGCGAGACCCAGTACTTC
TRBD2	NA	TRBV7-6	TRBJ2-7	CASSLGRWTSGAAWEQYF	TGTGCCAGCAGCTTAGGGAGGTGGACTAGCGGGGCCGCCTGGGAGCAGTACTTC
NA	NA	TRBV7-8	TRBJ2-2	CASSFTLIAANTGELFF	TGTGCCAGCAGCTTTACCCTAATAGCGGCGAACACCGGGGAGCTGTTTTTT
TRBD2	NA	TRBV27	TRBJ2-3	CASSQAGGTDTQYF	TGTGCCAGCAGTCAAGCGGGGGGCACAGATACGCAGTATTTT
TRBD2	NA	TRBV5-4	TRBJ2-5	CASSAGLAGGVGETQYF	TGTGCCAGCAGTGCGGGACTAGCGGGAGGGGTCGGGGAGACCCAGTACTTC
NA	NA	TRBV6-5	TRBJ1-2	CASSSTGGVGNGYTF	TGTGCCAGCAGTTCGACGGGGGGCGTAGGGAATGGCTACACCTTC
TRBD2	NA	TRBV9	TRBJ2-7	CASSVSGSANEQYF	TGTGCCAGCAGCGTAAGCGGGAGTGCTAACGAGCAGTACTTC
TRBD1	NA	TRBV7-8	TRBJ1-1	CASSFHRGPGTEAFF	TGTGCCAGCAGCTTTCACAGGGGGCCCGGCACTGAAGCTTTCTTT
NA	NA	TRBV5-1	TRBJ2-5	CASSWKGETQYF	TGCGCCAGCAGCTGGAAGGGAGAGACCCAGTACTTC
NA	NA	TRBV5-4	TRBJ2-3	CASSLAGGAVTDTQYF	TGTGCCAGCAGCTTGGCCGGCGGGGCGGTAACAGATACGCAGTATTTT
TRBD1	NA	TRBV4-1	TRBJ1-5	CASSTYRGEPQHF	TGCGCCAGCAGCACGTACAGGGGGGAGCCCCAGCATTTT
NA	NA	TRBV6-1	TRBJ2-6	CASNSGAGANVLTF	TGTGCCAGCAACTCAGGGGCTGGGGCCAACGTCCTGACTTTC
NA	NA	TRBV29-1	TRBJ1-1	CSVVFQGNTEAFF	TGCAGCGTCGTATTCCAGGGGAACACTGAAGCTTTCTTT
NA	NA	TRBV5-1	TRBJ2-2	CASSAAGADTGELFF	TGCGCCAGCAGCGCGGCAGGGGCCGACACCGGGGAGCTGTTTTTT
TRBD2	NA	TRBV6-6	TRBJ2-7	CATSGSTYEQYF	TGTGCCACTAGCGGGTCCACCTACGAGCAGTACTTC
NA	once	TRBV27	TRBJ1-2	CASMPAGTYGYTF	TGTGCCAGCATGCCTGCCGGCACCTATGGCTACACCTTC
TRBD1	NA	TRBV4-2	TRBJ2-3	CASSQDRGQADTQYF	TGTGCCAGCAGCCAAGATAGGGGACAGGCAGATACGCAGTATTTT
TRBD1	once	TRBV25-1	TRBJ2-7	CASRDRFYEQYF	TGTGCCAGCAGGGACAGGTTCTACGAGCAGTACTTC
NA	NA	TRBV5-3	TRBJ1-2	CASRRGTNYGYTF	TGTGCCAGCAGGCGGGGGACTAACTATGGCTACACCTTC
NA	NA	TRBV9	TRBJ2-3	CASSVEPTGGDTQYF	TGTGCCAGCAGCGTAGAACCCACCGGCGGGGATACGCAGTATTTT
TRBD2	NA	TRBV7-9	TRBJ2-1	CASSWERERNEQFF	TGTGCCAGCAGCTGGGAGCGGGAGCGCAATGAGCAGTTCTTC
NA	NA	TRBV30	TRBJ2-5	CAWSVGQGEEETQYF	TGTGCCTGGAGTGTAGGGCAGGGTGAGGAGGAGACCCAGTACTTC
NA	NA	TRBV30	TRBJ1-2	CAWSGLSRFSGNYGYTF	TGTGCCTGGAGCGGACTTTCTCGCTTTTCGGGTAACTATGGCTACACCTTC
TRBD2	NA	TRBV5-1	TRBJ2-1	CASAPRGGSTVSEQFF	TGCGCCAGCGCCCCTCGGGGCGGGAGTACTGTAAGTGAGCAGTTCTTC
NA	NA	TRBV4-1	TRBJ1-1	CASSTRANRQASTEAFF	TGCGCCAGCAGCACAAGGGCAAACCGCCAGGCCTCGACTGAAGCTTTCTTT
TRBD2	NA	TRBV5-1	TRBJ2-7	CASSYRTSGYEQYF	TGCGCCAGCAGCTACCGGACTAGCGGTTACGAGCAGTACTTC
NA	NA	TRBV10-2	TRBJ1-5	CASQRDLYQPQHF	TGCGCCAGCCAGCGGGATTTGTATCAGCCCCAGCATTTT
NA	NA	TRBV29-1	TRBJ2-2	CSVGNLQVGELFF	TGCAGCGTTGGAAACCTCCAAGTCGGGGAGCTGTTTTTT
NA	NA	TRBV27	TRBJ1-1	CASGQDYTEAFF	TGTGCCAGCGGCCAAGATTACACTGAAGCTTTCTTT
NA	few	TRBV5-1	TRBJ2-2	CASSYDLSGTGELFF	TGCGCCAGCAGCTACGACCTCTCGGGCACCGGGGAGCTGTTTTTT
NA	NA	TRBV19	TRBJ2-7	CASSRGRSSYEQYF	TGTGCCAGTAGCAGGGGACGGAGCTCCTACGAGCAGTACTTC
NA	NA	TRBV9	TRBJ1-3	CASSAVVVGNTIYF	TGTGCCAGCAGCGCTGTAGTGGTTGGAAACACCATATATTTT
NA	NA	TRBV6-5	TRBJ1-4	CASSYRGTGNEKLFF	TGTGCCAGCAGTTACCGGGGAACGGGTAATGAAAAACTGTTTTTT
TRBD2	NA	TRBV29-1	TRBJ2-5	CSVGPGGETQYF	TGCAGCGTTGGACCCGGGGGGGAGACCCAGTACTTC
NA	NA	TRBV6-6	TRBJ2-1	CASSYSPDGYNEQFF	TGTGCCAGCAGTTATTCACCCGACGGATACAATGAGCAGTTCTTC
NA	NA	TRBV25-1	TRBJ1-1	CASSGNAKGYTEAFF	TGTGCCAGCAGTGGAAACGCGAAAGGGTACACTGAAGCTTTCTTT
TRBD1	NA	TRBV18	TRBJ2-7	CASSWGQAYEQYF	TGTGCCAGCTCATGGGGACAGGCATACGAGCAGTACTTC
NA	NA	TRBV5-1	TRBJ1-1	CASSLALSRGVDRTEAFF	TGCGCCAGCAGCTTGGCCCTCAGTCGGGGGGTAGATCGAACTGAAGCTTTCTTT
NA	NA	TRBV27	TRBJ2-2	CARRGGPGELFF	TGTGCCAGACGTGGGGGGCCCGGGGAGCTGTTTTTT
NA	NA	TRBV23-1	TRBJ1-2	CASSQSREDRSCGYTF	TGCGCCAGCAGTCAATCGAGGGAGGATAGGAGTTGCGGCTACACCTTC
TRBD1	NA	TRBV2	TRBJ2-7	CASRARDSNYEQYF	TGTGCCAGCAGGGCCCGGGACAGCAACTACGAGCAGTACTTC
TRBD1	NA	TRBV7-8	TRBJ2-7	CASSSRQGAREQYF	TGTGCCAGCAGCTCGCGACAGGGGGCGCGGGAGCAGTACTTC
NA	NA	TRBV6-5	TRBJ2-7	CASSGRGITAYEQYF	TGTGCCAGCAGTGGAAGGGGGATAACAGCCTACGAGCAGTACTTC
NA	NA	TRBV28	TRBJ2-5	CASSLGGDSVETQYF	TGTGCCAGCAGTTTGGGAGGGGACAGCGTGGAGACCCAGTACTTC